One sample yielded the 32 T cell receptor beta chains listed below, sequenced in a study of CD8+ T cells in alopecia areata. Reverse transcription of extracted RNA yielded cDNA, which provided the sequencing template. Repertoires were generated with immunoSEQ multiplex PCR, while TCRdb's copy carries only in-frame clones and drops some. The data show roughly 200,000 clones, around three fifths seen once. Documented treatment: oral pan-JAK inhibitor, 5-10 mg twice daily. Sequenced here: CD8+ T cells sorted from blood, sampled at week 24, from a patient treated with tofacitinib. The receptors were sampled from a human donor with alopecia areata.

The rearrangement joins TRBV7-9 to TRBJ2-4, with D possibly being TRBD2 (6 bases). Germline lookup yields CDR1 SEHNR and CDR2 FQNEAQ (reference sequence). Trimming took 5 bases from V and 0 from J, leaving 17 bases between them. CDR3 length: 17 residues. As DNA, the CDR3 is TGTGCCAGCAGCGGCGGAGGGCAGGGCGAAGCCAAAAACATTCAGTACTTC. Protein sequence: CASSGGGQGEAKNIQYF.

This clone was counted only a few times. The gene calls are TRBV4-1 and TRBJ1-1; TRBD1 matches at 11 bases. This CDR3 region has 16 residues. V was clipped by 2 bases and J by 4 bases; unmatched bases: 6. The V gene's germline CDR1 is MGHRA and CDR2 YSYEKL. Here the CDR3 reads CASSQKRTGGVTEAFF. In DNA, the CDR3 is TGCGCCAGCAGCCAAAAAAGGACAGGGGGCGTCACTGAAGCTTTCTTT.

The CDR3: CASSVAGTGTSYEQYF. CDR3 nucleotide sequence: TGCGCCAGCAGCGTAGCCGGGACAGGGACATCCTACGAGCAGTACTTC. The chain links TRBV5-1 to TRBJ2-7; 9 nucleotides match TRBD1. This CDR3 region has 16 residues. Trimming cost V 4 bases and J 1 base; bases outside gene matches: 9. Germline CDR1 and CDR2: SGHRS and YFSETQ.

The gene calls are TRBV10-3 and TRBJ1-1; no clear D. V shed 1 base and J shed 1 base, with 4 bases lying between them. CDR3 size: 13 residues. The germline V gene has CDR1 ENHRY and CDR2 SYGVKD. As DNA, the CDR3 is TGTGCCATCAGTGAGTTGTGGAACACTGAAGCTTTCTTT. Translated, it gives CAISELWNTEAFF.

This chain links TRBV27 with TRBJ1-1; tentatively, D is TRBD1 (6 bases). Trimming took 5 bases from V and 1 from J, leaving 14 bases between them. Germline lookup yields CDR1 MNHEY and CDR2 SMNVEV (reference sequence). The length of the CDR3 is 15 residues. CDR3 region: CASSPSRGTNTEAFF. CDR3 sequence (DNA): TGTGCCAGCAGTCCCAGCAGGGGAACGAACACTGAAGCTTTCTTT.

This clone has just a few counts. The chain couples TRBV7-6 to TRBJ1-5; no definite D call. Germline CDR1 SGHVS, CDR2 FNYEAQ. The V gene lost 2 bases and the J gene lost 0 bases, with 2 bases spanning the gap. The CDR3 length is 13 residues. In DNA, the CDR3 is TGTGCCAGCAGCTTAAATAGCAATCAGCCCCAGCATTTT. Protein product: CASSLNSNQPQHF.

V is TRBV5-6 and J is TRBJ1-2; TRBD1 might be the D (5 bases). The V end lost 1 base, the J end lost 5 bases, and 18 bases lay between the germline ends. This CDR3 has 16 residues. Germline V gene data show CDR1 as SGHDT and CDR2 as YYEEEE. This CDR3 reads CASSLLRGGLRYGYTF. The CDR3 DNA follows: TGTGCCAGCAGCTTGCTAAGGGGCGGGTTACGTTATGGCTACACCTTC.

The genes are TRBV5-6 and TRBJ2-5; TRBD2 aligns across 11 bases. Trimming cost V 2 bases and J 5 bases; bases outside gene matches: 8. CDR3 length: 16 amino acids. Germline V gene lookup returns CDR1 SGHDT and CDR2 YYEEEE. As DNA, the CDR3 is TGTGCCAGCAGCTTACTAGCGGGGGCGGGCTGGGAGACCCAGTACTTC. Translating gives CASSLLAGAGWETQYF.

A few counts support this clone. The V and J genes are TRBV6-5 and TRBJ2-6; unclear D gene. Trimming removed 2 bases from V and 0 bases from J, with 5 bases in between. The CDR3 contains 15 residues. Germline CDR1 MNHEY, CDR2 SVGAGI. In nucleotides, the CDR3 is TGTGCCAGCAGTTACAGTGTCTCTGGGGCCAACGTCCTGACTTTC. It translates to CASSYSVSGANVLTF.

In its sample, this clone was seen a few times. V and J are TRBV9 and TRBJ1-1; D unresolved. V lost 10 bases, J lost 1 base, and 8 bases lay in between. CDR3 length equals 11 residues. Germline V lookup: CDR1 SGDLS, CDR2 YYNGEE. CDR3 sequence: CAGEPNTEAFF. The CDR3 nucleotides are TGTGCCGGAGAACCGAACACTGAAGCTTTCTTT.

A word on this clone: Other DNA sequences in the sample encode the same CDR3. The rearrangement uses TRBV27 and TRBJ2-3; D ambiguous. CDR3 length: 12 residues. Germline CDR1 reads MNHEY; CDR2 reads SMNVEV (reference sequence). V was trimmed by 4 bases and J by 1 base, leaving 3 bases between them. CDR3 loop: CASSSRTDTQYF. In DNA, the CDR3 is TGTGCCAGCAGTTCCCGCACAGATACGCAGTATTTT.

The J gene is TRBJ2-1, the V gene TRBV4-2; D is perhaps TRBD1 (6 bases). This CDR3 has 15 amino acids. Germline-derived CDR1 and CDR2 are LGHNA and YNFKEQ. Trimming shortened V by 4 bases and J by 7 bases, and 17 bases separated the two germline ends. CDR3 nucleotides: TGTGCCAGCAGCCCCGACCGGGGCAGGGGAAATGAGCAGTTCTTC. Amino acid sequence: CASSPDRGRGNEQFF.

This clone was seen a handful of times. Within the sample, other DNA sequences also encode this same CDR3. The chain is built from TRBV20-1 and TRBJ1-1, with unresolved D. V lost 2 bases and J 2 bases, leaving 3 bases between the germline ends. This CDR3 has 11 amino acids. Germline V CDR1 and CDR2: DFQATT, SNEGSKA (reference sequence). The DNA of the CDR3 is TGCAGTGCTAGATTAAACACTGAAGCTTTCTTT. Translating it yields CSARLNTEAFF.

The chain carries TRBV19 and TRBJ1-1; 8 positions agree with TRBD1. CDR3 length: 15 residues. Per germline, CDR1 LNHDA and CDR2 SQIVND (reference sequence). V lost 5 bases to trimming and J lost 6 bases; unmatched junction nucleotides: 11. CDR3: CASSAGQGAVAEAFF. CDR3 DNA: TGTGCCAGTAGTGCCGGACAGGGCGCCGTCGCTGAAGCTTTCTTT.

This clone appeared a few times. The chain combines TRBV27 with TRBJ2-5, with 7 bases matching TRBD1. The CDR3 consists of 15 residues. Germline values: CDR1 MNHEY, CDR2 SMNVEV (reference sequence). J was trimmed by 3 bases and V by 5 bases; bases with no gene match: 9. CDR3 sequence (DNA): TGTGCCAGCAGTCCTCTGGACAGGCAAGAAGAGACCCAGTACTTC. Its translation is CASSPLDRQEETQYF.

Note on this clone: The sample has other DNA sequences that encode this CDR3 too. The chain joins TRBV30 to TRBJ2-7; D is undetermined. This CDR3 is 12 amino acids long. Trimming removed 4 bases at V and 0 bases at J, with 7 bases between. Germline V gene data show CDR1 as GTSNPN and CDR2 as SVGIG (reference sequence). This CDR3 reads CAWTPGSYEQYF. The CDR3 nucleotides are TGTGCCTGGACTCCAGGCTCCTACGAGCAGTACTTC.

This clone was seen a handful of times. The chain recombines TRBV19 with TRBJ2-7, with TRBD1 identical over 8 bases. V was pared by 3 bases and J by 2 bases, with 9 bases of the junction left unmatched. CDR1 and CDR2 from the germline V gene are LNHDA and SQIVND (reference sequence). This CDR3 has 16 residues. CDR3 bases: TGTGCCAGTAGTATGGGGATGCCGGGACAGGCCTACGAGCAGTACTTC. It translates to CASSMGMPGQAYEQYF.

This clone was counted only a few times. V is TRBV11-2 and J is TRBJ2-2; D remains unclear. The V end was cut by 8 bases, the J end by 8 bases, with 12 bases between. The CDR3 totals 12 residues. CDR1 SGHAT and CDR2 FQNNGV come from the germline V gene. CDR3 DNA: TGTGCCAGCTTCGGATTGACGGGGGAGCTGTTTTTT. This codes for CASFGLTGELFF.

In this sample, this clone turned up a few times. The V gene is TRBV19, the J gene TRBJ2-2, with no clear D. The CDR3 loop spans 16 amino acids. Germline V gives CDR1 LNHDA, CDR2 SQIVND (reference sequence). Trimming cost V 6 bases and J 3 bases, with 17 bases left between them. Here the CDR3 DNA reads TGTGCCAGTAGCCCCCTATTTAGTAGGGACACCGGGGAGCTGTTTTTT. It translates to CASSPLFSRDTGELFF.

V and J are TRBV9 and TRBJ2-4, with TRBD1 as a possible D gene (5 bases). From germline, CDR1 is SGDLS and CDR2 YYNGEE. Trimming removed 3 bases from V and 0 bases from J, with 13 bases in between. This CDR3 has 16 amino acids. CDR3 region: CASSERPTVAKNIQYF. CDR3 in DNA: TGTGCCAGCAGCGAACGACCGACAGTAGCCAAAAACATTCAGTACTTC. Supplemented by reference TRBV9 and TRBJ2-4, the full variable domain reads DSGVTQTPKHLITATGQRVTLRCSPRSGDLSVYWYQQSLDQGLQFLIQYYNGEERAKGNILERFSAQQFPDLHSELNLSSLELGDSALYFCASSERPTVAKNIQYFGAGTRLSVL.

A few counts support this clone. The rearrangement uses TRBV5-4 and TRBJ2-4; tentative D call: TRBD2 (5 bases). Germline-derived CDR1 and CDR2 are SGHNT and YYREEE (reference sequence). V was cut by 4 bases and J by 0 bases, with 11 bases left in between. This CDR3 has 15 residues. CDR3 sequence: CASSPGAVAKNIQYF. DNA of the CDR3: TGTGCCAGCAGCCCTGGAGCGGTAGCCAAAAACATTCAGTACTTC.

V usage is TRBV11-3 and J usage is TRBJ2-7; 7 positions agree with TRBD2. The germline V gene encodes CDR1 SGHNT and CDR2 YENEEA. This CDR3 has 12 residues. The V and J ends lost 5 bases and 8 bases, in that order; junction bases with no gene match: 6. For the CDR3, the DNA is TGTGCCAGCAGCCTGGGAGGGTCTAAGCAGTACTTC. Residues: CASSLGGSKQYF.

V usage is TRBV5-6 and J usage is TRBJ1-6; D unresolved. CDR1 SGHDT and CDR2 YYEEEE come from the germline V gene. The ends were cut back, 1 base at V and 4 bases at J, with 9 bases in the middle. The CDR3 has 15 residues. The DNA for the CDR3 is TGTGCCAGCAGCTTGAGGCTAGATTATAATTCACCCCTCCACTTT. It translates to CASSLRLDYNSPLHF.

The CDR3 loop reads CASSPGLIQETQYF. The DNA of the CDR3 is TGCGCCAGCAGCCCTGGACTGATCCAAGAGACCCAGTACTTC. The rearrangement links TRBV5-1 to TRBJ2-5; D possibly corresponds to TRBD2 (5 bases). Trimming pared 4 bases from V and 1 base from J, leaving 11 bases between. This CDR3 spans 14 amino acids. Germline V gives CDR1 SGHRS, CDR2 YFSETQ. The complete variable domain, with remaining parts taken from reference TRBV5-1 and TRBJ2-5, reads KAGVTQTPRYLIKTRGQQVTLSCSPISGHRSVSWYQQTPGQGLQFLFEYFSETQRNKGNFPGRFSGRQFSNSRSEMNVSTLELGDSALYLCASSPGLIQETQYFGPGTRLLVL.

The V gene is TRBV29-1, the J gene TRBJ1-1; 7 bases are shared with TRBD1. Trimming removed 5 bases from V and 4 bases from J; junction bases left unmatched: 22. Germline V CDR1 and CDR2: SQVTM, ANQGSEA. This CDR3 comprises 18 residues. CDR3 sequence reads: CSVLGPRQGGLGGTEAFF. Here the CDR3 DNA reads TGCAGCGTTCTTGGGCCGAGACAGGGAGGGTTAGGGGGCACTGAAGCTTTCTTT.

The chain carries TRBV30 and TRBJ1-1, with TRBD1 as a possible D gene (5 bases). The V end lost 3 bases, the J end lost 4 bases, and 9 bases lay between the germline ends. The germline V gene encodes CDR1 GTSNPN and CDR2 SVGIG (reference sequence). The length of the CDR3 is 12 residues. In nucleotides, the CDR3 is TGTGCCTGGAGCGAGGGGATCACTGAAGCTTTCTTT. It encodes CAWSEGITEAFF.

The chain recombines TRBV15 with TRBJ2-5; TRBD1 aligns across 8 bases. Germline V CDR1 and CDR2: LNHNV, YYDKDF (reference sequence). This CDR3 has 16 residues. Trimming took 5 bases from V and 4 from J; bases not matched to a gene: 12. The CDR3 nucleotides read TGTGCCACCAGCGGAACCGATCAGGGGGCCCTAGAGACCCAGTACTTC. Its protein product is CATSGTDQGALETQYF.

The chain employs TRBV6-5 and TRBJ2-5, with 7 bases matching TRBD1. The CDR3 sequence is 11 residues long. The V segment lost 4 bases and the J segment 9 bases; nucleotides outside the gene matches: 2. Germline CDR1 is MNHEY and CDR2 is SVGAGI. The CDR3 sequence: CASSSQGAQYF. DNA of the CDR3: TGTGCCAGCAGTTCCCAGGGGGCCCAGTACTTC.

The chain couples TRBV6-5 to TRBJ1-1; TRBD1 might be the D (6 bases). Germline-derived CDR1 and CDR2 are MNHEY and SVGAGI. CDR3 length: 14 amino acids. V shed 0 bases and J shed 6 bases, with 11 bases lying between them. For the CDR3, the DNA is TGTGCCAGCAGTTACTCCGGGGGGGCTTCTGAAGCTTTCTTT. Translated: CASSYSGGASEAFF.

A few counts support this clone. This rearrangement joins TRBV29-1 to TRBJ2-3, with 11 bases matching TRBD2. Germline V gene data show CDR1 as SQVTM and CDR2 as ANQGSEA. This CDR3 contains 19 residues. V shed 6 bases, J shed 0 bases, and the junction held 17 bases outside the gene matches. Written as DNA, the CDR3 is TGCAGCGTCTCCGGAGACACTAGCGGGGGCCTTACTAGCACAGATACGCAGTATTTT. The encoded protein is CSVSGDTSGGLTSTDTQYF.

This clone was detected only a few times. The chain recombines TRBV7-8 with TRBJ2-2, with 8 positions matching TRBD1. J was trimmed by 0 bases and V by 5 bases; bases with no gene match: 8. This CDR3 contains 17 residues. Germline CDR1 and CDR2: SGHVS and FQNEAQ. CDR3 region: CASSQTQGAPNTGELFF. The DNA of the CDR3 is TGTGCCAGCAGCCAGACCCAGGGGGCACCGAACACCGGGGAGCTGTTTTTT.

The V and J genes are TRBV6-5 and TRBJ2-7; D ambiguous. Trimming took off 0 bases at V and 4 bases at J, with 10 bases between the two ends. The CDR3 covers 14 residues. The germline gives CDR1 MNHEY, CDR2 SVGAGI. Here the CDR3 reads CASSYSRSGYEQYF. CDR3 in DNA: TGTGCCAGCAGTTACTCGAGATCGGGTTACGAGCAGTACTTC.